The TCR beta chain under discussion was sequenced for a study of radiation and T cells in renal cell carcinoma. TCRdb keeps only in-frame clones here, not all; method: immunoSEQ multiplex PCR. The sample has tens of thousands of clones, 75% to 85% seen once. Sample time point: baseline pretreatment blood. The treatment is: 15 Gy SBRT to primary tumor, nephrectomy 4 weeks later. Blood was sampled at baseline, 2 weeks and 4 weeks after SBRT. The sequences come from blood, collected from a patient whose treatment included radiotherapy and nephrectomy. This clonotype originated in a woman between 65 and 79 years old with renal cell carcinoma.

The CDR3 bases are TGTGCCAGCAGCCCCCGGACTAGCGGGGCCAATGAGCAGTTCTTC. This gives the protein CASSPRTSGANEQFF. The rearrangement links TRBV5-6 to TRBJ2-1; the match to TRBD2 covers 12 bases. V was clipped by 4 bases and J by 6 bases; unmatched bases: 5. Germline lookup yields CDR1 SGHDT and CDR2 YYEEEE. CDR3 length: 15 amino acids.